The 18 T cell receptor beta chains below were found in one sample sequenced in a study of blood T cells in healthy people across ages. Sample-barcoded 5' priming and a J-beta primer mix drove a second PCR of roughly 6 to 12 cycles. A single record per CDR3 protein comes from TCRdb applying MiXCR to the 5' RACE reads. The sample lists 1 million or so distinct CDR3 sequences, under 55% occurring once. Input material: blood. These receptors came from a woman in her sixties or seventies in good health.

Note on this clonotype: At one end, the junction sequence differs from germline, possibly due to a read error. The V gene is TRBV5-4, the J gene TRBJ2-1; no clear D gene. There are 16 residues in the CDR3. The V gene's germline CDR1 is SGHNT and CDR2 YYREEE (reference sequence). CDR3 loop: CACSLASRASYNEQFF. DNA of the CDR3: TGTGCCTGCAGCTTGGCCAGCCGGGCATCCTACAATGAGCAGTTCTTC. Full variable domain (outside the CDR3, taken from reference TRBV5-4 and TRBJ2-1): ETGVTQSPTHLIKTRGQQVTLRCSSQSGHNTVSWYQQALGQGPQFIFQYYREEENGRGNFPPRFSGLQFPNYSSELNVNALELDDSALYLCACSLASRASYNEQFFGPGTRLTVL.

This chain connects TRBV11-2 to TRBJ2-5; D unresolved. The V end was cut by 5 bases, the J end by 11 bases, with 12 bases between. Germline CDR1 and CDR2: SGHAT and FQNNGV. This CDR3 has 11 residues. The CDR3 DNA reads TGTGCCAGCAGCCCATACAGTGAGCAGTACTTC. This sequence encodes CASSPYSEQYF.

This clonotype was counted between two and nine times. The chain is built from TRBV11-2 and TRBJ2-1; 11 bases fit TRBD2. J gave up 0 bases and V 4 bases, and 11 bases lay outside the gene matches. Germline CDR1 reads SGHAT; CDR2 reads FQNNGV. The length of the CDR3 is 19 residues. The CDR3 spells CASSSYSGRAAASYNEQFF. The CDR3, as DNA: TGTGCCAGCAGCTCCTATAGCGGGAGGGCCGCTGCCTCCTACAATGAGCAGTTCTTC. The full variable domain, its missing parts supplied by reference TRBV11-2 and TRBJ2-1, is EAGVAQSPRYKIIEKRQSVAFWCNPISGHATLYWYQQILGQGPKLLIQFQNNGVVDDSQLPKDRFSAERLKGVDSTLKIQPAKLEDSAVYLCASSSYSGRAAASYNEQFFGPGTRLTVL.

This clonotype appeared many times. The rearrangement uses TRBV24-1 and TRBJ1-6, with D possibly being TRBD1 (5 bases). This CDR3 spans 14 amino acids. The germline V gene encodes CDR1 KGHDR and CDR2 SFDVKD. Trimming pared 4 bases from V and 11 bases from J, leaving 14 bases between. The CDR3: CATSDTHLGAPLHF. DNA of the CDR3: TGTGCCACCAGTGACACCCATTTGGGGGCACCCCTCCACTTT.

V and J are TRBV20-1 and TRBJ2-5; D uncertain. The ends were cut back, 6 bases at V and 11 bases at J, with 22 bases in the middle. The CDR3 loop spans 13 amino acids. Germline assignment: CDR1 DFQATT and CDR2 SNEGSKA (reference sequence). In DNA, the CDR3 is TGCAGTGCCAAAAAGGGCGTGCCGGATGAGCAGTACTTC. The encoded protein is CSAKKGVPDEQYF.

The chain employs TRBV5-1 and TRBJ2-7; no definite D call. This CDR3 has 13 amino acids. Trimming left V 1 base short and J 6 bases short, with 11 bases between. CDR1 and CDR2 (germline): SGHRS, YFSETQ. Here the CDR3 reads CASSLNTAFEQYF. Here the CDR3 DNA reads TGCGCCAGCAGCTTGAATACAGCTTTCGAGCAGTACTTC. Variable domain in full (rest from reference TRBV5-1 and TRBJ2-7): KAGVTQTPRYLIKTRGQQVTLSCSPISGHRSVSWYQQTPGQGLQFLFEYFSETQRNKGNFPGRFSGRQFSNSRSEMNVSTLELGDSALYLCASSLNTAFEQYFGPGTRLTVT.

The chain uses TRBV7-3 and TRBJ2-1; D may be TRBD1 (6 bases). Germline-derived CDR1 and CDR2 are SGHTA and FQGTGA. Trimming shortened V by 1 base and J by 9 bases, and 22 bases separated the two germline ends. CDR3 size: 17 residues. CDR3 in DNA: TGTGCCAGCAGCTTAAGTTATTCCAGGGGAGAAAGGGGTGAGCAGTTCTTC. It is translated as CASSLSYSRGERGEQFF.

The rearrangement links TRBV7-2 to TRBJ2-1; 10 nucleotides match TRBD2. Germline CDR1 is SGHTA and CDR2 is FQGNSA. The trim removed 1 base at V and 6 bases at J, leaving 9 bases unmatched. The CDR3 contains 17 residues. The CDR3 bases are TGTGCCAGCAGCTTAGTAAGTCTAGCGGGAGTCATCAATGAGCAGTTCTTC. Residues: CASSLVSLAGVINEQFF. The full variable domain, rest sourced from reference TRBV7-2 and TRBJ2-1, is GAGVSQSPSNKVTEKGKDVELRCDPISGHTALYWYRQSLGQGLEFLIYFQGNSAPDKSGLPSDRFSAERTGGSVSTLTIQRTQQEDSAVYLCASSLVSLAGVINEQFFGPGTRLTVL.

The chain recombines TRBV28 with TRBJ2-7; D is possibly TRBD2 (6 bases). From germline, CDR1 is MDHEN and CDR2 SYDVKM. The V end was cut by 7 bases, the J end by 0 bases, with 13 bases between. CDR3 length: 14 residues. In DNA, the CDR3 is TGTGCCAGCACCGATAGCGGTAGCTCCTACGAGCAGTACTTC. Its protein is CASTDSGSSYEQYF.

V gene TRBV20-1 combines with J gene TRBJ2-4; D is uncertain. V lost 3 bases and J lost 7, with 10 bases in between. This CDR3 has 12 residues. CDR1 DFQATT and CDR2 SNEGSKA come from the germline V gene (reference sequence). CDR3 sequence reads: CSASPGRNIQYF. DNA for the CDR3: TGCAGTGCTAGCCCTGGCCGGAACATTCAGTACTTC.

The gene calls are TRBV6-6 and TRBJ2-1, with 13 bases lining up with TRBD2. Losses at the gene ends were 6 bases for V and 9 bases for J; bases not matched to a gene: 11. Germline lookup yields CDR1 MNHNY and CDR2 SVGAGI (reference sequence). The CDR3 sequence is 16 residues long. The CDR3 sequence: CASRDPGTSGIGEQFF. CDR3 nucleotide sequence: TGTGCCAGCAGGGACCCCGGGACTAGCGGGATAGGTGAGCAGTTCTTC.

A few counts support this clonotype. The CDR3 reads CASTPEGFQYF. The CDR3 bases are TGTGCCAGCACCCCGGAGGGATTCCAGTACTTC. The V and J genes are TRBV2 and TRBJ2-5; D might be TRBD2 (6 bases). Germline loops: CDR1 SNHLY, CDR2 FYNNEI. The CDR3 has 11 amino acids. V lost 7 bases, J lost 10 bases, and 13 bases lay in between.

The chain carries TRBV15 and TRBJ2-5; TRBD2 aligns across 8 bases. Germline loops: CDR1 LNHNV, CDR2 YYDKDF (reference sequence). V dropped 4 bases and J dropped 3; count of bases not matched to a gene: 7. CDR3 length: 15 amino acids. CDR3 DNA: TGTGCCACCAGCAAAGATCTTAGCGGGGAAGAGACCCAGTACTTC. As protein: CATSKDLSGEETQYF.

This chain uses TRBV6-5 with TRBJ2-3; tentative D call: TRBD2 (6 bases). This CDR3 region has 14 residues. Deletions cut 4 bases from V and 7 bases from J, with 15 bases between. CDR1 is MNHEY and CDR2 is SVGAGI in the germline V gene. This CDR3 is CASSSLTSTHTQYF. The CDR3 DNA follows: TGTGCCAGCAGTTCCCTTACTAGCACTCATACGCAGTATTTT.

The rearrangement joins TRBV6-5 to TRBJ2-3; tentatively, D is TRBD2 (5 bases). With 0 bases removed from V and 1 base from J, the gap between germline ends came to 11 bases. Per the germline V gene, CDR1 is MNHEY and CDR2 is SVGAGI. This CDR3 is built from 16 residues. In DNA, the CDR3 is TGTGCCAGCAGTTACTCGACCAGCGGCCGCACAGATACGCAGTATTTT. Translating gives CASSYSTSGRTDTQYF.

This clonotype was seen ten or more times. In DNA form, the CDR3 reads TGTGCCAGCAGCGTAGACGGGAGGGCCTTGGAGACCCAGTACTTC. This sequence encodes CASSVDGRALETQYF. The chain joins TRBV9 to TRBJ2-5; 8 bases align to TRBD2. CDR1 and CDR2 from the germline V gene are SGDLS and YYNGEE. The ends lost 0 bases at V and 5 bases at J; junction bases unmatched: 6. This CDR3 spans 15 amino acids.

In its sample, this clonotype was seen a few times. This chain links TRBV6-5 with TRBJ2-3; 12 bases are a match to TRBD2. From germline, CDR1 is MNHEY and CDR2 SVGAGI. The ends lost 6 bases at V and 6 bases at J; junction bases unmatched: 10. This CDR3 is built from 16 residues. The CDR3 spells CASSHRTSGIRDTQYF. The CDR3 DNA reads as TGTGCCAGCAGCCACCGGACTAGCGGGATTCGGGATACGCAGTATTTT.

This clonotype showed up just a few times. The chain recombines TRBV12-5 with TRBJ2-7; 10 bases map to TRBD1. The germline gives CDR1 LGHNT, CDR2 FRNRAP. V lost 5 bases and J lost 5; bases outside the gene matches: 9. This CDR3 is built from 15 residues. The CDR3, as DNA: TGTGCTAGTGGTAACTCCGGGACAGGGGTGGACGAGCAGTACTTC. Its translation is CASGNSGTGVDEQYF.